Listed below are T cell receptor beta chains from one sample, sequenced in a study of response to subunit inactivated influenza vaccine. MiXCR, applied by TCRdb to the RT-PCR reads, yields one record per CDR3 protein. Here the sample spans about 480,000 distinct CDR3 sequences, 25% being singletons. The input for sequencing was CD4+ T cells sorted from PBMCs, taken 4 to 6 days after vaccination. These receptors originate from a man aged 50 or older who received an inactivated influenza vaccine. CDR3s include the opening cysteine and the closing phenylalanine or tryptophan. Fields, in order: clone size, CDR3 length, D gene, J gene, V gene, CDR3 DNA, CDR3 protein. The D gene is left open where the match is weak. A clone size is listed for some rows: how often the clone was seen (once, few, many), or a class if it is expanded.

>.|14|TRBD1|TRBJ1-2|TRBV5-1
TGCGCCAGCAGCTTGGCAAGACAGGGGTATGGCTACACCTTC
CASSLARQGYGYTF
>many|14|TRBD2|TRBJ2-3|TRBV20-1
TGCAGTGCTAGGCTAGCGGGAAGAACTGATACGCAGTATTTT
CSARLAGRTDTQYF
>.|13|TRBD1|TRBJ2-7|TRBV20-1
TGCAGTGCTAGTTCTTCAGGGGGCTACGAGCAGTACTTC
CSASSSGGYEQYF
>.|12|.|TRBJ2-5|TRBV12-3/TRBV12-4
TGTGCCAGCAGGACCCTAAGCGGGACCCAGTACTTC
CASRTLSGTQYF
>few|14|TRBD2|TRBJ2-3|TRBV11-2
TGTGCCAGCAGCCGGGAGCCTAGCGGAGATACGCAGTATTTT
CASSREPSGDTQYF
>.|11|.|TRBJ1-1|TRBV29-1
TGCAGCGTCCGTGGGAACACTGAAGCTTTCTTT
CSVRGNTEAFF
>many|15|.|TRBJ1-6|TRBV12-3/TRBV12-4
TGTGCCAGCAGTCCGGGGGGGGAGTATAATTCACCCCTCCACTTT
CASSPGGEYNSPLHF
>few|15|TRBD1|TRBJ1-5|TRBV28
TGTGCCAGCAGTTTGGGGACAGATCGCAATCAGCCCCAGCATTTT
CASSLGTDRNQPQHF
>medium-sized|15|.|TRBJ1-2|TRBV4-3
TGCGCCAGCAGCCAAGATAGGAACAGGAACTATGGCTACACCTTC
CASSQDRNRNYGYTF
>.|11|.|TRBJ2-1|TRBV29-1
TGCAGCGTTTCTACTGCCTACGAGCAGTTCTTC
CSVSTAYEQFF
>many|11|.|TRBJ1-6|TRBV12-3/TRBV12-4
TGTGCCAGCAGTTCTAAGGGGCCCCTCCACTTT
CASSSKGPLHF
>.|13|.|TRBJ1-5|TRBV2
TGTGCCAGCAGTGAGGGGTTCAATCAGTCCCAGCATTTT
CASSEGFNQSQHF
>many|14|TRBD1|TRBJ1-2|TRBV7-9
TGTGCCAGCAGCTTAGAGGGGGCGTACTATGGCTACACCTTC
CASSLEGAYYGYTF
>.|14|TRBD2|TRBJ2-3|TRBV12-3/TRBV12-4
TGTGCCAGCAGTTTCGGCGGGAGTGCAGATACGCAGTATTTT
CASSFGGSADTQYF
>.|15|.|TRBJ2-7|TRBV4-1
TGCGCCAGCAGCCAAGAAAGACAGAGCTCCTACGAGCAGTACTTC
CASSQERQSSYEQYF
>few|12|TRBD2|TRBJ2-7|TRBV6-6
TGTGCCAGCACCGGGACTAGCGTGGAGCAGTACTTC
CASTGTSVEQYF
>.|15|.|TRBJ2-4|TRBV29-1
TGCAGCGTTGTATGGGGCGAGTTAGCCAAAAACATTCAGTACTTC
CSVVWGELAKNIQYF
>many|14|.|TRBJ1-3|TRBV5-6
TGTGCCAGCAGCCGCCCGGCCTCTGGAAACACCATATATTTT
CASSRPASGNTIYF
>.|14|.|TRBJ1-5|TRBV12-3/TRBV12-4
TGTGCCAGCAGTTTAACCGGGATGAATCAGCCCCAGCATTTT
CASSLTGMNQPQHF
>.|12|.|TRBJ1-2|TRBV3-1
TGTGCCAGCAGCCAGACTTCTAGAGGCTACACCTTC
CASSQTSRGYTF
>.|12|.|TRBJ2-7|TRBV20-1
TGCAGTGCTAGAGAGACAACCTACGAGCAGTACTTC
CSARETTYEQYF
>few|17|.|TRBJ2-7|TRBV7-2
TGTGCCAGCAGCTTAGTTGGCCAGGGTTTTGACTCCTACGAGCAGTACTTC
CASSLVGQGFDSYEQYF
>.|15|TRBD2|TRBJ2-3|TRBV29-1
TGCAGCGTTGATTATGCGGGAGGTATCCCAGATACGCAGTATTTT
CSVDYAGGIPDTQYF
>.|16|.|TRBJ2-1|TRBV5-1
TGCGCCAGCAGCTTGGCCTTAGGCGGCTCCTACAATGAGCAGTTCTTC
CASSLALGGSYNEQFF
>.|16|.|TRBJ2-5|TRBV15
TGTGCCACCAGCAGAGGGGGCCCCGGGGCACAAGAGACCCAGTACTTC
CATSRGGPGAQETQYF
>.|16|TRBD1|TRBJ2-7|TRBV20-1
TGCAGTGCTAGCGGACAGGCCCACAGGGGGGTCTACGAGCAGTACTTC
CSASGQAHRGVYEQYF
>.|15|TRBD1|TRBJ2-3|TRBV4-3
TGCGCCAGCAGCCAAATTAACAGGGGAACAGATACGCAGTATTTT
CASSQINRGTDTQYF
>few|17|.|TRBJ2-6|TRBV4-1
TGCGCCAGCAGCCAAGGTCCACAGGGATCTGGGGCCAACGTCCTGACTTTC
CASSQGPQGSGANVLTF
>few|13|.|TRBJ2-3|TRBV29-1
TGCAGCGTTGTGTTCCGGGGGCCAGATACGCAGTATTTT
CSVVFRGPDTQYF
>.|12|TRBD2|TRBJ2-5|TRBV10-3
TGTGCCACACGCGGGGGTTCTGACGCCCAGTACTTC
CATRGGSDAQYF
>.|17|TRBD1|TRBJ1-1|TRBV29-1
TGCAGCGTCCGAAATCCGGGACAGGGGGCCGGAAGAACTGAAGCTTTCTTT
CSVRNPGQGAGRTEAFF
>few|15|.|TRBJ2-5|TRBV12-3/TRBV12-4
TGTGCCAGCAGTTTAGGTGCGGGGACACAAGAGACCCAGTACTTC
CASSLGAGTQETQYF